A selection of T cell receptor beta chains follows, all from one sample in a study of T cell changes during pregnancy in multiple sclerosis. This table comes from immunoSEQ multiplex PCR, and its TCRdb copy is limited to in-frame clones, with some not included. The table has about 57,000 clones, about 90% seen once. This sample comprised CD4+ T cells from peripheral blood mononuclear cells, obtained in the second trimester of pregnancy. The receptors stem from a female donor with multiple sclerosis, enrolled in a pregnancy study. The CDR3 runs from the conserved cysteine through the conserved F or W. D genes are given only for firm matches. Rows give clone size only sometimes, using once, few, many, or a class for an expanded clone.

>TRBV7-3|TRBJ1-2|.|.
CASSSLGQYAVYTF
TGTGCCAGCAGCTCGCTCGGACAGTACGCGGTCTACACCTTC
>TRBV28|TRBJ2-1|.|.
CASSLPGQVGGNEQFF
TGTGCCAGCAGTTTACCCGGACAGGTCGGGGGCAATGAGCAGTTCTTC
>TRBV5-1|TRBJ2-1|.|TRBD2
CASSAASGRRDEQFF
TGCGCCAGCAGCGCGGCTAGCGGGAGGCGGGATGAGCAGTTCTTC
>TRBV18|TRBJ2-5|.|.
CASSPWGVVGQETQYF
TGTGCCAGCTCACCTTGGGGCGTGGTGGGACAAGAGACCCAGTACTTC
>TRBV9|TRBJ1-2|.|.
CASSAQAGTYGYTF
TGTGCCAGCAGTGCCCAGGCAGGCACCTATGGCTACACCTTC
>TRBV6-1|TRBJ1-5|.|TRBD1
CASSLRDRRGQPQHF
TGTGCCAGCAGTCTCCGGGACAGGAGGGGTCAGCCCCAGCATTTT
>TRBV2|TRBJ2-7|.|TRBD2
CASRGLAASWEQYF
TGTGCCAGCAGGGGACTAGCGGCGTCTTGGGAGCAGTACTTC
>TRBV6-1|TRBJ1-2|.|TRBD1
CASSDSGGGYGYTF
TGTGCCAGCAGTGATTCAGGGGGCGGCTATGGCTACACCTTC
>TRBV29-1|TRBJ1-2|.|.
CSVGTRVNYGYTF
TGCAGCGTGGGCACCAGGGTTAACTATGGCTACACCTTC
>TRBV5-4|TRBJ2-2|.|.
CASSPGNTGELFF
TGTGCCAGCAGCCCAGGGAATACCGGGGAGCTGTTTTTT
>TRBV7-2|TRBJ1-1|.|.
CASSPQPTNTEAFF
TGTGCCAGCAGCCCTCAACCTACGAACACTGAAGCTTTCTTT
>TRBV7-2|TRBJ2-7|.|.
CASSLGSTVSYEQYF
TGTGCCAGCAGCTTAGGGTCCACAGTCTCCTACGAGCAGTACTTC
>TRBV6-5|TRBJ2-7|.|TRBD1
CASSSLGQGRSYEQYF
TGTGCCAGCAGTTCTCTAGGACAGGGCAGGTCCTACGAGCAGTACTTC
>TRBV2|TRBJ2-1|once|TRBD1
CASSEDRQGYNEQFF
TGTGCCAGCAGTGAGGATAGACAGGGATACAATGAGCAGTTCTTC
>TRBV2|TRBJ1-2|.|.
CASSEHLYGYTF
TGTGCCAGCAGTGAACATTTGTATGGCTACACCTTC
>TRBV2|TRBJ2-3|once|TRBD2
CASSEARGSQTDTQYF
TGTGCCAGCAGTGAAGCGCGGGGGAGTCAAACAGATACGCAGTATTTT
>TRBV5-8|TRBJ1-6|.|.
CASSSRQFNSPLHF
TGTGCCAGCAGCTCCCGACAGTTCAATTCACCCCTCCACTTT
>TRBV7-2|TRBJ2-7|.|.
CASSYTYEQYF
TGTGCCAGCAGCTACACCTACGAGCAGTACTTC
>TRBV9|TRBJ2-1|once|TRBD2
CASSVTSGRGTEQFF
TGTGCCAGCAGCGTAACGAGCGGGAGGGGCACTGAGCAGTTCTTC
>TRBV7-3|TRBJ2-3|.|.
CASSPDGPSDTQYF
TGTGCCAGCAGCCCCGATGGGCCTTCGGATACGCAGTATTTT
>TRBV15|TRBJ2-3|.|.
CATRRPGLVTDTQYF
TGTGCCACCAGAAGACCGGGACTGGTAACAGATACGCAGTATTTT
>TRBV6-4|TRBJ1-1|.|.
CASSVEEATEAFF
TGTGCCAGCAGTGTCGAGGAGGCCACTGAAGCTTTCTTT
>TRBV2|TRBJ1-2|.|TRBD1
CASKSEQGGGYTF
TGTGCCAGCAAGAGCGAACAGGGGGGAGGCTACACCTTC
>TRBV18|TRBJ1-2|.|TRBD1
CATGTGNYGYTF
TGTGCCACCGGGACAGGGAACTATGGCTACACCTTC
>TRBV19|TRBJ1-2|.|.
CASSPRPGGASNYGYTF
TGTGCCAGTAGTCCTCGGCCCGGGGGGGCGAGTAACTATGGCTACACCTTC
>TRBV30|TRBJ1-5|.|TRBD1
CAWSVQGWRQPQHF
TGTGCCTGGAGTGTACAGGGGTGGCGGCAGCCCCAGCATTTT
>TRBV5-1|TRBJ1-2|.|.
CASSLDRANYGYTF
TGCGCCAGCAGCTTGGACAGGGCGAACTATGGCTACACCTTC
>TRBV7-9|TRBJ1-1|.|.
CASSLAQSEAFF
TGTGCCAGCAGCTTAGCGCAGTCTGAAGCTTTCTTT